The rows below give T cell receptor beta chains drawn from one sample of a study of T cell responses to AZD1222 COVID-19 vaccine. Produced via immunoSEQ multiplex PCR; TCRdb's table is partial and in-frame only. Here the sample spans approximately 150,000 clones, over 75% being singletons. The source was peripheral blood, collected 28 days after the second AZD1222 dose. The origin of the receptors is an adult who received the AZD1222 COVID-19 vaccine. Both conserved end residues are part of each CDR3. D genes are given only for firm matches. Where a row states a size, it is once, few, many or the class of an expanded clone; other rows omit it.

j_gene: TRBJ1-3
v_gene: TRBV7-2
d_gene: TRBD1
abundance: NA
CDR3nt: TGTGCCAGCAGCTGGGACAGCGCCTCTGGAAACACCATATATTTT
CDR3aa: CASSWDSASGNTIYF

j_gene: TRBJ1-2
v_gene: TRBV27
d_gene: TRBD1
abundance: many
CDR3nt: TGTGCCAGCAGTTTAGGACAGGGGGTCTATGGCTACACCTTC
CDR3aa: CASSLGQGVYGYTF

j_gene: TRBJ2-7
v_gene: TRBV6-5
d_gene: NA
abundance: few
CDR3nt: TGTGCCAGCAGTTATAGGGGCGAGGTGGGGGAGCAGTACTTC
CDR3aa: CASSYRGEVGEQYF

j_gene: TRBJ1-2
v_gene: TRBV6-5
d_gene: NA
abundance: NA
CDR3nt: TGTGCCAGTGAGCGTTACAGGGACCCGAACTATGGCTACACCTTC
CDR3aa: CASERYRDPNYGYTF

j_gene: TRBJ1-1
v_gene: TRBV19
d_gene: TRBD1
abundance: NA
CDR3nt: TGTGCCAGTACCGGACAGGCAGAGGCTGAAGCTTTCTTT
CDR3aa: CASTGQAEAEAFF

j_gene: TRBJ1-3
v_gene: TRBV28
d_gene: NA
abundance: few
CDR3nt: TGTGCCAGCAGTTCCCCCGACAGGTTGTCTGGAAACACCATATATTTT
CDR3aa: CASSSPDRLSGNTIYF

j_gene: TRBJ1-2
v_gene: TRBV6-1
d_gene: NA
abundance: NA
CDR3nt: TGTGCCAGCAGTGACATACAGACTAACTATGGCTACACCTTC
CDR3aa: CASSDIQTNYGYTF

j_gene: TRBJ1-1
v_gene: TRBV18
d_gene: NA
abundance: NA
CDR3nt: TGTGCCAGCTCACCAACCCAGAACACTGAAGCTTTCTTT
CDR3aa: CASSPTQNTEAFF

j_gene: TRBJ1-1
v_gene: TRBV2
d_gene: TRBD1
abundance: NA
CDR3nt: TGTGCCAGCAGTGAAGCTCCAACAGGGGTCGTCCCTTTCTTT
CDR3aa: CASSEAPTGVVPFF

j_gene: TRBJ1-3
v_gene: TRBV2
d_gene: NA
abundance: NA
CDR3nt: TGTGCCAGCAGTGACGAGCACAACTCTGGAAACACCATATATTTT
CDR3aa: CASSDEHNSGNTIYF